These 28 T cell receptor beta chains were all obtained from the same sample, sequenced in a study of T cell responses to AZD1222 COVID-19 vaccine. Assay: immunoSEQ multiplex PCR; the TCRdb copy retains only in-frame clones and omits some. The table has roughly 100,000 clones, around 87% seen once. The sample in question was peripheral blood, obtained 28 days after the second AZD1222 dose. These TCRs come from an adult who received the AZD1222 COVID-19 vaccine.

The V and J genes are TRBV10-3 and TRBJ2-7; D possibly matches TRBD1 or TRBD2 (5 bases each). The CDR3 covers 13 residues. The V end lost 8 bases, the J end lost 6 bases, and 17 bases lay between the germline ends. In germline, CDR1 is ENHRY, CDR2 SYGVKD. Written as DNA, the CDR3 is TGTGCCATCGCCGCCGGGACCTACTCCGAGCAGTACTTC. It specifies CAIAAGTYSEQYF.

This chain links TRBV7-3 with TRBJ2-2; TRBD2 is a possible D gene (5 bases). The CDR3 contains 15 residues. CDR1 is SGHTA, CDR2 FQGTGA, per germline. With 2 bases removed from V and 3 bases from J, the gap between germline ends came to 10 bases. CDR3 sequence reads: CASSLFGGYTGELFF. In DNA form, the CDR3 reads TGTGCCAGCAGCTTATTCGGCGGGTACACCGGGGAGCTGTTTTTT.

The V and J genes are TRBV29-1 and TRBJ2-5; 7 nucleotides match TRBD1. The germline V gene encodes CDR1 SQVTM and CDR2 ANQGSEA. J lost 2 bases, V lost 2 bases, and 2 bases had no gene match. This CDR3 has 13 residues. The CDR3 region is CSVETDRQETQYF. Written as DNA, the CDR3 is TGCAGCGTTGAAACGGACAGGCAAGAGACCCAGTACTTC.

The CDR3 sequence is CASSYTQGARDEQFF. In nucleotides, the CDR3 is TGTGCCAGCAGTTACACTCAGGGGGCAAGGGATGAGCAGTTCTTC. The chain joins TRBV6-2 or TRBV6-3 to TRBJ2-1, with 8 bases matching TRBD1. The CDR3 is 15 amino acids. Trimming took 2 bases from V and 8 from J; bases not matched to a gene: 8. Germline CDR1 MNHEY, CDR2 SVGEGT.

This clone appeared a single time. The gene calls are TRBV9 and TRBJ1-1; tentatively, D is TRBD1 (5 bases). The germline gives CDR1 SGDLS, CDR2 YYNGEE. The V end was cut by 0 bases, the J end by 0 bases, with 9 bases between. The CDR3 covers 15 residues. CDR3 in DNA: TGTGCCAGCAGCGTAGGACAGCTAATGAACACTGAAGCTTTCTTT. This codes for CASSVGQLMNTEAFF.

The gene calls are TRBV28 and TRBJ1-2; TRBD1 matches 12 bases. There are 15 residues in the CDR3. The germline V gene encodes CDR1 MDHEN and CDR2 SYDVKM. V lost 2 bases and J lost 8; bases outside the gene matches: 6. The CDR3 bases are TGTGCCAGCAGTTTAGGGACAGGGGGCGCTTGGGGCTACACCTTC. Translated, it gives CASSLGTGGAWGYTF.

This clone came up a few times. This rearrangement joins TRBV5-1 to TRBJ1-6; tentative D call: TRBD1 (6 bases). With 1 base removed from V and 4 bases from J, the gap between germline ends came to 6 bases. Germline lookup yields CDR1 SGHRS and CDR2 YFSETQ. The CDR3 has 14 residues. This CDR3 reads CASSLTGYNSPLHF. CDR3 sequence (DNA): TGCGCCAGCAGCTTGACAGGGTATAATTCACCCCTCCACTTT.

The genes are TRBV28 and TRBJ2-3; D remains unclear. The V and J ends lost 2 bases and 2 bases respectively, with 20 bases between them. CDR1 and CDR2 (germline): MDHEN, SYDVKM. This CDR3 has 18 amino acids. This CDR3 reads CASSLKGRWAGDTDTQYF. The CDR3 DNA follows: TGTGCCAGCAGTTTAAAAGGCAGGTGGGCTGGGGACACAGATACGCAGTATTTT. The full variable domain, rest sourced from reference TRBV28 and TRBJ2-3, is DVKVTQSSRYLVKRTGEKVFLECVQDMDHENMFWYRQDPGLGLRLIYFSYDVKMKEKGDIPEGYSVSREKKERFSLILESASTNQTSMYLCASSLKGRWAGDTDTQYFGPGTRLTVL.

This chain links TRBV20-1 with TRBJ1-4; D remains ambiguous. The length of the CDR3 is 12 residues. V gave up 3 bases and J gave up 6 bases, with 8 bases separating them. In germline, CDR1 is DFQATT, CDR2 SNEGSKA (reference sequence). CDR3 in DNA: TGCAGTGCTAGTGCGGGAGATGAAAAACTGTTTTTT. Protein product: CSASAGDEKLFF.

This chain uses TRBV19 with TRBJ1-1, with D maybe TRBD1 (5 bases). The V and J ends lost 3 bases and 1 base respectively, with 12 bases between them. From germline, CDR1 is LNHDA and CDR2 SQIVND (reference sequence). CDR3 size: 15 residues. The CDR3 loop is CASSILGQGNTEAFF. In nucleotides, the CDR3 is TGTGCCAGTAGTATTTTGGGTCAGGGGAACACTGAAGCTTTCTTT.

The chain carries TRBV19 and TRBJ2-3, with D maybe TRBD2 (6 bases). This CDR3 contains 16 residues. Trimming left V 5 bases short and J 0 bases short, with 15 bases between. Germline CDR1 and CDR2: LNHDA and SQIVND (reference sequence). The CDR3 DNA follows: TGTGCCAGTAGTGGACCGGGACTGGGGAGCACAGATACGCAGTATTTT. It is translated as CASSGPGLGSTDTQYF.

This chain connects TRBV18 to TRBJ2-7; either TRBD1 or TRBD2 may supply D (5 bases each). V lost 4 bases to trimming and J lost 3 bases, with 10 bases between them. CDR1 is KGHSH, CDR2 LQKENI, per germline. The CDR3 contains 13 residues. The CDR3: CASSQGTRYEQYF. CDR3 in DNA: TGTGCCAGCTCACAAGGGACCCGCTACGAGCAGTACTTC.

This rearrangement joins TRBV15 to TRBJ2-7; the D call may be TRBD1 or TRBD2 (7 bases each). Germline V gives CDR1 LNHNV, CDR2 YYDKDF (reference sequence). The V gene lost 8 bases and the J gene lost 3 bases, with 17 bases spanning the gap. This CDR3 has 14 residues. CDR3 region: CATAQGGPLYEQYF. As DNA, the CDR3 is TGTGCCACCGCTCAGGGGGGGCCCCTCTACGAGCAGTACTTC.

This sequence joins TRBV30 and TRBJ1-1; 8 bases map to TRBD1. CDR1 GTSNPN and CDR2 SVGIG come from the germline V gene (reference sequence). V gave up 8 bases and J gave up 3 bases; unmatched junction bases: 8. The CDR3 covers 13 residues. The CDR3 DNA is TGTGCCGGACGACAGGGGTTGGACACTGAAGCTTTCTTT. It is translated as CAGRQGLDTEAFF.

This chain links TRBV5-4 with TRBJ2-7; a weak D match, TRBD1 (5 bases). Trimming took off 4 bases at V and 0 bases at J, with 8 bases between the two ends. The CDR3 is made up of 13 amino acids. Germline V CDR1 and CDR2: SGHNT, YYREEE (reference sequence). CDR3 protein: CASSHGHSYEQYF. CDR3 nucleotides: TGTGCCAGCAGCCATGGACACTCCTACGAGCAGTACTTC.

The CDR3 sequence is CASSLTGSYNSPLHF. The CDR3 region has the DNA TGTGCCAGCAGCTTAACGGGTTCCTATAATTCACCCCTCCACTTT. This sequence joins TRBV7-6 and TRBJ1-6; unclear D gene. The CDR3 contains 15 residues. Germline V gives CDR1 SGHVS, CDR2 FNYEAQ. V dropped 2 bases and J dropped 1 base, with 6 bases sitting between them.

The chain couples TRBV30 to TRBJ2-1; 10 bases are a match to TRBD2. The V gene's germline CDR1 is GTSNPN and CDR2 SVGIG (reference sequence). CDR3 length: 15 residues. The V segment lost 0 bases and the J segment 6 bases; nucleotides outside the gene matches: 5. In DNA form, the CDR3 reads TGTGCCTGGAGTGTTGAGGGACTAGCGACCAATGAGCAGTTCTTC. Encoded protein: CAWSVEGLATNEQFF.

This chain links TRBV6-5 with TRBJ2-1; the D gene is possibly TRBD2 (5 bases). Germline V gives CDR1 MNHEY, CDR2 SVGAGI. Trimming removed 9 bases at V and 9 bases at J, with 12 bases between. The CDR3 sequence is 11 residues long. The CDR3: CASTRLGEQFF. The CDR3 DNA reads as TGTGCCAGTACTAGGTTGGGTGAGCAGTTCTTC.

J is TRBJ1-1 and V is TRBV6-5; 9 bases are shared with TRBD1. The V segment lost 6 bases and the J segment 11 bases; nucleotides outside the gene matches: 7. CDR3 size: 12 residues. Germline loops: CDR1 MNHEY, CDR2 SVGAGI. CDR3: CASRSGTGSAFF. The CDR3 region has the DNA TGTGCCAGCAGATCCGGGACAGGGAGTGCTTTCTTT.

The chain links TRBV5-4 to TRBJ2-1; D may be TRBD2 (6 bases). CDR3 length equals 15 residues. Deletions cut 4 bases from V and 0 bases from J, with 11 bases between. Germline V CDR1 and CDR2: SGHNT, YYREEE (reference sequence). The DNA of the CDR3 is TGTGCCAGCAGCCGGACGGGGGTCTCCTACAATGAGCAGTTCTTC. Translating gives CASSRTGVSYNEQFF.

This chain connects TRBV4-1 to TRBJ2-3, with 10 bases lining up with TRBD1. Germline V gives CDR1 MGHRA, CDR2 YSYEKL. CDR3 length: 15 residues. V gave up 4 bases and J gave up 1 base; unmatched junction bases: 2. CDR3 DNA: TGCGCCAGCAGCCCCGGGACAGGGGGCACAGATACGCAGTATTTT. Protein product: CASSPGTGGTDTQYF.

This clone showed up just a few times. The J gene is TRBJ1-5, the V gene TRBV7-2; the D gene is possibly TRBD1 (6 bases). V was trimmed by 3 bases and J by 7 bases, leaving 10 bases between them. Germline assignment: CDR1 SGHTA and CDR2 FQGNSA. The CDR3 totals 13 residues. The CDR3 sequence is CASSFLGGQPQHF. The DNA of the CDR3 is TGTGCCAGCAGCTTCCTAGGGGGGCAGCCCCAGCATTTT. Complete variable domain (other parts from reference TRBV7-2 and TRBJ1-5): GAGVSQSPSNKVTEKGKDVELRCDPISGHTALYWYRQSLGQGLEFLIYFQGNSAPDKSGLPSDRFSAERTGGSVSTLTIQRTQQEDSAVYLCASSFLGGQPQHFGDGTRLSIL.

This clone has just a few counts. The V and J genes are TRBV2 and TRBJ1-3; D is possibly TRBD1 (5 bases). With 10 bases removed from V and 0 bases from J, the gap between germline ends came to 13 bases. Germline V gene lookup returns CDR1 SNHLY and CDR2 FYNNEI. The length of the CDR3 is 14 residues. The CDR3 DNA reads as TGTGCCACCGCCGGGGACCTCTCTGGAAACACCATATATTTT. Translation: CATAGDLSGNTIYF.

V usage is TRBV2 and J usage is TRBJ1-2; D unresolved. The CDR3 runs 15 residues. The germline gives CDR1 SNHLY, CDR2 FYNNEI. With 7 bases removed from V and 1 base from J, the gap between germline ends came to 16 bases. The CDR3 spells CASTGPGPLNYGYTF. The CDR3 DNA reads TGTGCCAGCACCGGCCCAGGCCCCCTTAACTATGGCTACACCTTC.

The chain joins TRBV9 to TRBJ1-3; D perhaps matches TRBD1 (5 bases). The CDR3 is 16 amino acids. CDR1 is SGDLS, CDR2 YYNGEE, per germline. Trimming cost V 0 bases and J 6 bases, with 16 bases left between them. The CDR3 here is CASSVGDARLVNTIYF. Here the CDR3 DNA reads TGTGCCAGCAGCGTAGGGGACGCCCGGCTTGTAAACACCATATATTTT.

The rearrangement links TRBV25-1 to TRBJ1-1; D not resolved. Trimming took off 7 bases at V and 0 bases at J, with 9 bases between the two ends. Germline V gene data show CDR1 as MGHDK and CDR2 as SYGVNS. The CDR3 totals 13 residues. The CDR3 sequence is CASMNDMNTEAFF. The CDR3 DNA sequence: TGTGCCAGCATGAACGATATGAACACTGAAGCTTTCTTT.

CDR3 DNA sequence: TGTGCCTGGAGTTTAGTGTACGAAAAACTGTTTTTT. This translates into CAWSLVYEKLFF. The rearrangement joins TRBV30 to TRBJ1-4; D gene ambiguous. Trimming cost V 2 bases and J 8 bases, with 9 bases left between them. CDR1 is GTSNPN, CDR2 SVGIG, per germline (reference sequence). This CDR3 spans 12 amino acids.

This chain joins TRBV19 and TRBJ2-2; D unresolved. In germline, CDR1 is LNHDA, CDR2 SQIVND (reference sequence). The CDR3 runs 15 residues. Trimming pared 3 bases from V and 6 bases from J, leaving 14 bases between. Here the CDR3 reads CASSIGPSGAGELFF. DNA for the CDR3: TGTGCCAGTAGTATTGGGCCAAGTGGAGCCGGGGAGCTGTTTTTT.